This entry lists 27 T cell receptor beta chains sequenced from one sample in a study of technical replicates of blood from a few donors. The protocol was immunoSEQ multiplex PCR, while the TCRdb copy is restricted to in-frame clones and leaves out a portion. The sample has 55,000 to 80,000 clones; roughly 98% are singletons. The sequenced sample consisted of T cells isolated from PBMCs. The receptor set was obtained from a human donor in good health.

The V gene is TRBV15, the J gene TRBJ2-7; 7 bases are a match to TRBD2. CDR3 length equals 18 residues. The V segment lost 1 base and the J segment 6 bases; nucleotides outside the gene matches: 18. Germline values: CDR1 LNHNV, CDR2 YYDKDF (reference sequence). The CDR3 region has the DNA TGTGCCACCAGCAGAGCCACCTTGAGGCGGGAGATTTTGAGCGAGCAGTACTTC. Protein: CATSRATLRREILSEQYF.

This chain connects TRBV19 to TRBJ2-2; 8 nucleotides match TRBD1. The CDR3 length is 14 residues. Looked up from germline, CDR1 is LNHDA and CDR2 is SQIVND (reference sequence). The V and J ends lost 3 bases and 7 bases, in that order; junction bases with no gene match: 4. The CDR3 here is CASSIQGAYGELFF. In DNA, the CDR3 is TGTGCCAGTAGTATCCAGGGGGCATACGGGGAGCTGTTTTTT.

This sequence joins TRBV28 and TRBJ1-1, with D perhaps TRBD1 (5 bases). Trimming stripped 3 bases from V and 3 bases from J, with 14 bases between. This CDR3 is built from 15 residues. CDR1 MDHEN and CDR2 SYDVKM come from the germline V gene. CDR3 loop: CASSFAREGYTEAFF. In DNA, the CDR3 is TGTGCCAGCAGTTTCGCCAGGGAGGGGTACACTGAAGCTTTCTTT. Based on the CDR3 plus reference TRBV28 and TRBJ1-1, the full variable domain is DVKVTQSSRYLVKRTGEKVFLECVQDMDHENMFWYRQDPGLGLRLIYFSYDVKMKEKGDIPEGYSVSREKKERFSLILESASTNQTSMYLCASSFAREGYTEAFFGQGTRLTVV.

This sequence joins TRBV7-9 and TRBJ2-7, with D uncertain. CDR1 SEHNR and CDR2 FQNEAQ come from the germline V gene (reference sequence). The V and J ends lost 5 bases and 0 bases respectively, with 8 bases between them. The CDR3 totals 13 residues. CDR3 sequence (DNA): TGTGCCAGCAGCACAATCGTCTCCTACGAGCAGTACTTC. This gives the protein CASSTIVSYEQYF.

This clone has a single count. The chain joins TRBV4-1 to TRBJ2-7; TRBD2 agrees at 7 bases. V shed 4 bases and J 0 bases; nucleotides not matched to a gene: 21. This CDR3 comprises 20 residues. CDR1 and CDR2 from the germline V gene are MGHRA and YSYEKL. This CDR3 is CASSPRGGSGERKNSYEQYF. The DNA of the CDR3 is TGCGCCAGCAGCCCACGGGGAGGGTCGGGAGAGCGGAAAAACTCCTACGAGCAGTACTTC.

DNA for the CDR3: TGTGCCAGCAGTCGCGGGACGGCCAAAAACATTCAGTACTTC. Protein product: CASSRGTAKNIQYF. The J gene is TRBJ2-4, the V gene TRBV6-5; weak D call: TRBD2 (6 bases). The CDR3 sequence is 14 residues long. The V gene's germline CDR1 is MNHEY and CDR2 SVGAGI. The V end lost 5 bases, the J end lost 1 base, and 9 bases lay between the germline ends.

The chain has TRBV29-1 and TRBJ1-2; no definite D call. With 3 bases removed from V and 1 base from J, the gap between germline ends came to 9 bases. CDR1 is SQVTM, CDR2 ANQGSEA, per germline. This CDR3 has 13 amino acids. The CDR3 region is CSVDEGFNYGYTF. The CDR3, as DNA: TGCAGCGTTGACGAGGGTTTTAACTATGGCTACACCTTC.

The chain joins TRBV5-4 to TRBJ1-1, with D possibly being TRBD1 (5 bases). Germline CDR1 reads SGHNT; CDR2 reads YYREEE (reference sequence). The germline V and J ends were trimmed by 4 bases and 5 bases, with 12 bases remaining between them. The CDR3 has 13 residues. CDR3 nucleotide sequence: TGTGCCAGCAGCATAGGACACAAGACTGAAGCTTTCTTT. Residues: CASSIGHKTEAFF.

The chain combines TRBV4-1 with TRBJ1-2; D call uncertain. Germline values: CDR1 MGHRA, CDR2 YSYEKL. This CDR3 contains 16 residues. Trimming took off 1 base at V and 2 bases at J, with 14 bases between the two ends. CDR3 in amino acids: CASSQGRPKTNYGYTF. The CDR3 DNA reads as TGCGCCAGCAGCCAAGGGCGGCCAAAGACGAACTATGGCTACACCTTC.

This clone was found once. This chain connects TRBV14 to TRBJ2-7, with 12 bases aligning to TRBD2. This CDR3 has 20 residues. Unmatched junction bases numbered 18, after V lost 3 bases and J lost 3 bases. Germline CDR1 SGHDN, CDR2 FVKESK. The CDR3, as DNA: TGTGCCAGCAGCCACCGCCACCTTACGACTAGCGGGAGAGCCTACTACGAGCAGTACTTC. Its translation: CASSHRHLTTSGRAYYEQYF.

The V call is TRBV27, the J call TRBJ1-5; a possible D gene is TRBD1 (5 bases). Looked up from germline, CDR1 is MNHEY and CDR2 is SMNVEV (reference sequence). The ends were cut back, 2 bases at V and 6 bases at J, with 14 bases in the middle. The CDR3 is 15 residues long. The CDR3 loop reads CASSLEGRVIQPQHF. CDR3 in DNA: TGTGCCAGCAGTTTAGAGGGGAGGGTAATTCAGCCCCAGCATTTT.

The chain has TRBV27 and TRBJ2-6, with TRBD2 identical over 7 bases. This CDR3 has 19 amino acids. CDR1 is MNHEY, CDR2 SMNVEV, per germline (reference sequence). V lost 4 bases, J lost 1 base, and 13 bases stayed unmatched. The CDR3 spells CASSSRGAGSSSGANVLTF. As DNA, the CDR3 is TGTGCCAGCAGTTCCCGGGGAGCGGGGAGCTCATCTGGGGCCAACGTCCTGACTTTC.

This chain joins TRBV7-3 and TRBJ2-1; tentative D call: TRBD2 (6 bases). CDR1 and CDR2 from the germline V gene are SGHTA and FQGTGA. This CDR3 is built from 11 residues. V was shortened by 2 bases and J by 10 bases, with 6 bases between the two germline ends. CDR3 coding DNA: TGTGCCAGCAGCTTAGGAGGGGAGCAGTTCTTC. Its protein is CASSLGGEQFF.

The chain has TRBV28 and TRBJ1-5, with TRBD1 matching 11 bases. V lost 5 bases and J lost 7; bases outside the gene matches: 10. The CDR3 consists of 16 residues. Germline CDR1 MDHEN, CDR2 SYDVKM. In DNA, the CDR3 is TGTGCCAGCAGTCTCATGGGGACAGGGGGTTGGCAGCCCCAGCATTTT. This gives the protein CASSLMGTGGWQPQHF.

V usage is TRBV11-3 and J usage is TRBJ2-1; D remains unclear. Deletions cut 3 bases from V and 9 bases from J, with 6 bases between. CDR1 and CDR2 (germline): SGHNT, YENEEA. CDR3 length: 11 amino acids. The CDR3, as DNA: TGTGCCAGCAGCTTTGGGCGTGAGCAGTTCTTC. This codes for CASSFGREQFF.

The chain employs TRBV4-1 and TRBJ2-7, with 8 bases that match TRBD1. CDR1 is MGHRA, CDR2 YSYEKL, per germline. This CDR3 contains 13 residues. J lost 4 bases, V lost 4 bases, and 3 bases had no gene match. DNA of the CDR3: TGCGCCAGCAGCCTTCGACAGGGGTACGAGCAGTACTTC. Translation gives CASSLRQGYEQYF.

V usage is TRBV6-1 and J usage is TRBJ1-1, with D tentatively TRBD1 (5 bases). Trimming cost V 7 bases and J 0 bases, with 15 bases left between them. Germline-derived CDR1 and CDR2 are MNHNS and SASEGT. The CDR3 has 15 residues. CDR3 amino acids: CASTPSGQLNTEAFF. For the CDR3, the DNA is TGTGCCAGCACCCCATCAGGGCAGTTGAACACTGAAGCTTTCTTT.

This chain connects TRBV7-2 to TRBJ2-5; 8 bases align to TRBD2. The CDR3 loop spans 13 amino acids. The germline V gene encodes CDR1 SGHTA and CDR2 FQGNSA. With V trimmed by 6 bases and J by 5 bases, 5 bases remained unmatched. CDR3 nucleotides: TGTGCCAGCAGGGGACTAGGGGGGGAGACCCAGTACTTC. This sequence encodes CASRGLGGETQYF.

The chain recombines TRBV7-8 with TRBJ1-1; D not certain. Deletions cut 3 bases from V and 5 bases from J, with 13 bases between. The CDR3 sequence is 14 residues long. Germline assignment: CDR1 SGHVS and CDR2 FQNEAQ. The CDR3 sequence: CASSLLGSLTEAFF. CDR3 bases: TGTGCCAGCAGCTTGCTAGGGAGCTTGACTGAAGCTTTCTTT.

The chain has TRBV29-1 and TRBJ1-5; possible D gene TRBD1, 5 bases. Trimming pared 4 bases from V and 0 bases from J, leaving 7 bases between. The CDR3 runs to 13 residues. CDR1 is SQVTM and CDR2 is ANQGSEA in the germline V gene. CDR3 residues: CSVGGDSNQPQHF. The CDR3 DNA reads TGCAGCGTTGGGGGGGATAGCAATCAGCCCCAGCATTTT.

J is TRBJ2-7 and V is TRBV2; D perhaps matches TRBD2 (5 bases). V was pared by 4 bases and J by 5 bases, with 12 bases between. The germline V gene has CDR1 SNHLY and CDR2 FYNNEI. The CDR3 consists of 13 residues. Written as DNA, the CDR3 is TGTGCCAGCAGTGCAGAACGGGGAGACGAGCAGTACTTC. Its translation is CASSAERGDEQYF.

CDR3 amino acids: CASSGTGGAGETQYF. CDR3 bases: TGTGCCTCCTCGGGGACAGGGGGCGCAGGGGAGACCCAGTACTTC. The chain has TRBV30 and TRBJ2-5; TRBD1 aligns across 12 bases. Germline V gene lookup returns CDR1 GTSNPN and CDR2 SVGIG (reference sequence). V shed 7 bases, J shed 5 bases, and the junction held 11 bases outside the gene matches. The CDR3 sequence is 15 residues long.

The rearrangement uses TRBV7-3 and TRBJ2-5, with a weak D call TRBD2 (7 bases). Germline V gene sequence: CDR1 SGHTA, CDR2 FQGTGA. Trimming removed 5 bases at V and 5 bases at J, with 12 bases between. CDR3 size: 13 residues. The CDR3 is CASSTGGGETQYF. As DNA, the CDR3 is TGTGCCAGCAGCACGGGGGGCGGGGAGACCCAGTACTTC.

The chain uses TRBV7-3 and TRBJ2-1; D unclear. CDR3 length: 14 amino acids. V was shortened by 3 bases and J by 0 bases, with 6 bases between the two germline ends. The germline V gene has CDR1 SGHTA and CDR2 FQGTGA. CDR3 protein: CASSFLHSYNEQFF. The DNA for the CDR3 is TGTGCCAGCAGCTTTTTACACTCCTACAATGAGCAGTTCTTC.

The chain uses TRBV18 and TRBJ1-1; D remains unclear. Trimming took off 0 bases at V and 6 bases at J, with 8 bases between the two ends. The CDR3 is 13 amino acids. CDR1 is KGHSH, CDR2 LQKENI, per germline. The CDR3 protein is CASSPPAIPEAFF. The DNA of the CDR3 is TGTGCCAGCTCACCACCGGCCATCCCTGAAGCTTTCTTT. The complete variable domain, with remaining parts taken from reference TRBV18 and TRBJ1-1, reads NAGVMQNPRHLVRRRGQEARLRCSPMKGHSHVYWYRQLPEEGLKFMVYLQKENIIDESGMPKERFSAEFPKEGPSILRIQQVVRGDSAAYFCASSPPAIPEAFFGQGTRLTVV.

J is TRBJ2-1 and V is TRBV6-5; possibly TRBD1 for D (5 bases). Deletions cut 0 bases from V and 4 bases from J, with 7 bases between. The CDR3 length is 14 residues. Germline CDR1 MNHEY, CDR2 SVGAGI. The CDR3 reads CASSYSDTYNEQFF. The CDR3 DNA reads TGTGCCAGCAGTTACTCGGACACTTACAATGAGCAGTTCTTC.

The V and J genes are TRBV15 and TRBJ1-2; D is unclear. Germline V gene sequence: CDR1 LNHNV, CDR2 YYDKDF (reference sequence). The CDR3 is 13 residues long. Trimming left V 7 bases short and J 1 base short, with 10 bases between. As DNA, the CDR3 is TGTGCCACCAAGAGGGATCTTAACTATGGCTACACCTTC. This gives the protein CATKRDLNYGYTF.